The clone carrying this T cell receptor beta chain was detected once. Its antigen is not known. The sample's time point: neoterminal ileum biopsy at postoperative endoscopy, about 6 months after surgery. Patients were adults with ileal or ileocolonic Crohn's disease needing resection. The data were produced by immunoSEQ multiplex PCR, yet TCRdb's version contains in-frame clones alone and is incomplete. The sample yields some 3,000 clones, about 70% seen once. The CDR3 contains 14 residues. The germline CDR1 and CDR2 sequences are SGDLS and YYNGEE. The V segment lost 3 bases and the J segment 3 bases; nucleotides outside the gene matches: 3. This sample is drawn from a study of T cell repertoires in ileal Crohn's disease. At the level of the study: Patients had a median 7.9-year disease duration, and approximately 35% were active smokers.

Study-wide results and limits: Clonality above 26.8% at surgery always came with endoscopic recurrence. Mucosal expansions were suggested to be mainly CD8 T cells.

This rearrangement joins TRBV9 to TRBJ2-3, with 8 bases identical to TRBD2. The source is an adult with Crohn's disease. The specimen was ileal tissue. The CDR3 loop is CASSGGGLTDTQYF. CDR3 DNA: TGTGCCAGCAGCGGCGGGGGGTTGACAGATACGCAGTATTTT.